Following are 21 T cell receptor beta chains from one sample sequenced in a study of cytomegalovirus exposure and HLA in healthy donors. The PCR had 60 Vbeta and 13 Jbeta primers. Assay: immunoSEQ multiplex PCR; the TCRdb copy retains only in-frame clones and omits some. Of about 180,000 clones listed, under 85% were seen once; the top ten hold roughly 3%. The sample comprised PBMCs. These receptors were obtained from a male donor in good health and CMV-seronegative.

The rearrangement links TRBV10-3 to TRBJ1-5, with D perhaps TRBD1 (6 bases). CDR3 length equals 13 residues. Trimming removed 10 bases at V and 2 bases at J, with 12 bases between. Germline values: CDR1 ENHRY, CDR2 SYGVKD. CDR3 sequence (DNA): TGTGCCACGGAACCAGGGGGCAATCAGCCCCAGCATTTT. Protein: CATEPGGNQPQHF.

This clone was seen only once. The chain uses TRBV11-2 and TRBJ2-1; D is perhaps TRBD1 (6 bases). Germline V gene sequence: CDR1 SGHAT, CDR2 FQNNGV. The CDR3 totals 14 residues. The V and J ends lost 4 bases and 0 bases respectively, with 7 bases between them. In DNA form, the CDR3 reads TGTGCCAGCAGCTGGGACACCTCCTACAATGAGCAGTTCTTC. It specifies CASSWDTSYNEQFF.

On this clone: An end of the junction does not agree with germline; a read error may underlie this. The same CDR3 arises from other DNA sequences in this sample as well. The J gene is TRBJ2-7, the V gene TRBV6-5, with D tentatively TRBD2 (6 bases). The CDR3 loop spans 16 amino acids. Germline values: CDR1 MNHEY, CDR2 SVGAGI. The CDR3 loop is CASSYSWRVSAYEQYF. The CDR3 region has the DNA TGCGCCAGCAGTTACTCGTGGAGGGTTTCTGCCTACGAGCAGTACTTC.

V usage is TRBV23-1 and J usage is TRBJ1-2, with D maybe TRBD1 (5 bases). TRBV23-1 is an ORF; its function is uncertain. Trimming took 0 bases from V and 7 from J, leaving 9 bases between them. The CDR3 contains 13 residues. The CDR3 region has the DNA TGCGCCAGCAGTCAATCGAGCAGGGCTGGCTACACCTTC. Residues: CASSQSSRAGYTF.

The chain joins TRBV19 to TRBJ1-1, with D possibly TRBD1 on 6 matching bases. The CDR3 is 15 amino acids. Trimming took off 6 bases at V and 1 base at J, with 15 bases between the two ends. Germline assignment: CDR1 LNHDA and CDR2 SQIVND (reference sequence). The CDR3 sequence: CASRTQTRGNTEAFF. For the CDR3, the DNA is TGTGCCAGTAGGACTCAGACCAGGGGGAACACTGAAGCTTTCTTT.

This clone was counted only a few times. The chain links TRBV30 to TRBJ1-5, with TRBD1 as a possible D gene (6 bases). V gave up 3 bases and J gave up 3 bases, with 18 bases separating them. The germline V gene encodes CDR1 GTSNPN and CDR2 SVGIG (reference sequence). CDR3 length equals 16 residues. The CDR3 coding sequence is TGTGCCTGGAGCTTAATTCCAGGGGCCTTCAATCAGCCCCAGCATTTT. This encodes CAWSLIPGAFNQPQHF.

The chain joins TRBV6-5 to TRBJ2-7; 11 nucleotides align to TRBD2. The ends lost 5 bases at V and 4 bases at J; junction bases unmatched: 4. CDR1 and CDR2 from the germline V gene are MNHEY and SVGAGI. CDR3 length equals 14 residues. The CDR3 sequence is CASSPGTSGYEQYF. The CDR3 DNA follows: TGTGCCAGCAGTCCCGGGACTAGCGGTTACGAGCAGTACTTC.

The chain is built from TRBV9 and TRBJ2-5; D might be TRBD2 (7 bases). CDR3 size: 18 residues. Germline CDR1 and CDR2: SGDLS and YYNGEE. Between the trimmed V and J ends, which lost 0 bases and 2 bases, there was a span of 20 bases. The CDR3 loop reads CASSVEGWGGGGQETQYF. The CDR3 nucleotides read TGTGCCAGCAGCGTAGAGGGTTGGGGCGGGGGCGGGCAAGAGACCCAGTACTTC.

The V call is TRBV6-5, the J call TRBJ1-1; TRBD1 aligns across 7 bases. The CDR3 spans 14 residues. CDR1 is MNHEY, CDR2 SVGAGI, per germline. V dropped 7 bases and J dropped 5; count of bases not matched to a gene: 10. As DNA, the CDR3 is TGTGCCAGCAATCTTCTAGGGGGCCTGACTGAAGCTTTCTTT. Its translation: CASNLLGGLTEAFF.

This chain links TRBV12-5 with TRBJ2-3; D unresolved. The CDR3 is 13 residues long. CDR1 is LGHNT and CDR2 is FRNRAP in the germline V gene. Trimming pared 2 bases from V and 0 bases from J, leaving 3 bases between. CDR3: CASGLTSTDTQYF. The CDR3 DNA reads TGTGCTAGTGGTTTGACTAGCACAGATACGCAGTATTTT.

V usage is TRBV4-3 and J usage is TRBJ1-5; D gene ambiguous. Germline-derived CDR1 and CDR2 are LGHNA and YSLEER. This CDR3 has 13 residues. V was pared by 0 bases and J by 5 bases, with 5 bases between. The CDR3 reads CASSQDRDQPQHF. The DNA of the CDR3 is TGCGCCAGCAGCCAAGATCGGGATCAGCCCCAGCATTTT.

This chain links TRBV28 with TRBJ2-1; TRBD2 matches at 7 bases. Germline V CDR1 and CDR2: MDHEN, SYDVKM. This CDR3 spans 18 amino acids. The ends lost 7 bases at V and 7 bases at J; junction bases unmatched: 22. The CDR3 DNA follows: TGTGCCAGCACCGACCTATTCCTCACTAGCGCCAGTTCGAATGAGCAGTTCTTC. Translated, it gives CASTDLFLTSASSNEQFF.

This chain links TRBV7-2 with TRBJ1-5; D uncertain. The germline V and J ends were trimmed by 4 bases and 5 bases, with 6 bases remaining between them. The germline V gene has CDR1 SGHTA and CDR2 FQGNSA. The CDR3 consists of 12 residues. The CDR3 region has the DNA TGTGCCAGCAGCTCCCCGTATCAGCCCCAGCATTTT. It specifies CASSSPYQPQHF. Filled out from reference TRBV7-2 and TRBJ1-5, the complete variable domain reads GAGVSQSPSNKVTEKGKDVELRCDPISGHTALYWYRQSLGQGLEFLIYFQGNSAPDKSGLPSDRFSAERTGGSVSTLTIQRTQQEDSAVYLCASSSPYQPQHFGDGTRLSIL.

V is TRBV29-1 and J is TRBJ1-1, with D maybe TRBD1 (6 bases). The CDR3 has 13 residues. Germline-derived CDR1 and CDR2 are SQVTM and ANQGSEA. The V end was cut by 4 bases, the J end by 5 bases, with 14 bases between. CDR3 coding DNA: TGCAGCGTTGGGGACAACCAGGGGACTGAAGCTTTCTTT. As protein: CSVGDNQGTEAFF. The full variable domain, completed using reference TRBV29-1 and TRBJ1-1, is SAVISQKPSRDICQRGTSLTIQCQVDSQVTMMFWYRQQPGQSLTLIATANQGSEATYESGFVIDKFPISRPNLTFSTLTVSNMSPEDSSIYLCSVGDNQGTEAFFGQGTRLTVV.

This clone was observed a handful of times. The V call is TRBV5-4, the J call TRBJ2-1, with 9 bases matching TRBD1. Losses at the gene ends were 4 bases for V and 8 bases for J; bases not matched to a gene: 10. CDR1 and CDR2 (germline): SGHNT, YYREEE (reference sequence). CDR3 size: 15 residues. CDR3 sequence: CASSPWRDRVDEQFF. The CDR3 bases are TGTGCCAGCAGCCCCTGGAGGGACAGGGTGGATGAGCAGTTCTTC.

This clone has only one observation. V gene TRBV28 combines with J gene TRBJ1-1; weak D call: TRBD1 (6 bases). The CDR3 contains 17 residues. V lost 2 bases and J 1 base, leaving 17 bases between the germline ends. Germline V gene data show CDR1 as MDHEN and CDR2 as SYDVKM. DNA for the CDR3: TGTGCCAGCAGTTTAGTCGGGGGGGCAGGGAGGAACACTGAAGCTTTCTTT. As protein: CASSLVGGAGRNTEAFF.

Worth noting for this clone: Germline and junction disagree at one end, which may indicate a read error. Other DNA sequences in the same sample also yield this CDR3. The chain has TRBV4-1 and TRBJ2-4; the match to TRBD2 covers 8 bases. The CDR3 sequence is 18 residues long. Looked up from germline, CDR1 is MGHRA and CDR2 is YSYEKL. CDR3 nucleotide sequence: TGCGCCAGCAGCGTGGGTCTAGCGGGCGGCCTAGCCAAAAACATCCAGTACTTC. This gives the protein CASSVGLAGGLAKNIQYF.

V is TRBV7-6 and J is TRBJ2-3, with 11 positions matching TRBD2. CDR1 is SGHVS and CDR2 is FNYEAQ in the germline V gene. This CDR3 is built from 15 residues. The junction had 5 bases not matched to a gene; V was cut back by 2 bases and J by 7 bases. In DNA, the CDR3 is TGTGCCAGCAGCTTATTAGCGGGGGGGCCATATACGCAGTATTTT. Its translation is CASSLLAGGPYTQYF.

The chain combines TRBV6-6 with TRBJ1-2, with D uncertain. The V gene lost 0 bases and the J gene lost 4 bases, with 15 bases spanning the gap. Germline V gives CDR1 MNHNY, CDR2 SVGAGI (reference sequence). The CDR3 contains 16 residues. The CDR3 DNA reads as TGTGCCAGCAGTTACTCGAATCGTGCAGACTTCTATGGCTACACCTTC. This codes for CASSYSNRADFYGYTF.

This rearrangement joins TRBV5-4 to TRBJ2-7; TRBD1 matches at 8 bases. Germline-derived CDR1 and CDR2 are SGHNT and YYREEE (reference sequence). V lost 4 bases, J lost 5 bases, and 11 bases stayed unmatched. The CDR3 covers 15 residues. CDR3 sequence (DNA): TGTGCCAGCAGCATACAGGGGGTGGTTAGGCACGAGCAGTACTTC. Translation gives CASSIQGVVRHEQYF.

A word on this clone: Other DNA sequences in this specimen translate into the identical CDR3. The gene calls are TRBV6-5 and TRBJ2-7, with TRBD1 identical over 9 bases. Germline values: CDR1 MNHEY, CDR2 SVGAGI. V dropped 0 bases and J dropped 3; count of bases not matched to a gene: 3. CDR3 length: 15 amino acids. The chain's CDR3 is CASSYSGTGSYEQYF. The DNA for the CDR3 is TGTGCCAGCAGTTACTCGGGGACAGGGAGCTACGAGCAGTACTTC.